This T cell receptor (beta chain) was captured in a study of response to subunit inactivated influenza vaccine. TCRdb processed the RT-PCR reads anew with MiXCR; each CDR3 protein has one entry. The sample contains roughly 570,000 distinct CDR3 sequences, around 15% of which appear only once. This clonotype has only a few counts. What it binds is not known. Study-wide results and limits: Authors suggested seasonal influenza vaccinations each recruit few new T cells.

The receptor was isolated from a man aged 50 or older who received an inactivated influenza vaccine. The material was PBMCs from blood, obtained roughly 12 days after vaccination.

The CDR3 region is CASSQEGSYNSPLHF. CDR3 nucleotides: TGTGCCAGCAGCCAAGAAGGTTCCTATAATTCACCCCTCCACTTT. The V call is TRBV3-1, the J call TRBJ1-6; D ambiguous. CDR1 is LGHDT, CDR2 YNNKEL, per germline (reference sequence). V gave up 0 bases and J gave up 1 base, with 4 bases separating them. This CDR3 is 15 amino acids long.